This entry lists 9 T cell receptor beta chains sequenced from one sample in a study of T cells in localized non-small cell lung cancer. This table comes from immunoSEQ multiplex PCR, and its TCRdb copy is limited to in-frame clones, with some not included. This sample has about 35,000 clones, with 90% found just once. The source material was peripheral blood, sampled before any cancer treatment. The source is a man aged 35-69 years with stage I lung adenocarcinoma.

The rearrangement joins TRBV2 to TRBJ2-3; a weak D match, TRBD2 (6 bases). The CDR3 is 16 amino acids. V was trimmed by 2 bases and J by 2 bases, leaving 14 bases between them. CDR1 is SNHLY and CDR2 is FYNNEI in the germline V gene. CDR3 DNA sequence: TGTGCCAGCAGTGAAAAGGAGGGCAGTTACACAGATACGCAGTATTTT. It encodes CASSEKEGSYTDTQYF.

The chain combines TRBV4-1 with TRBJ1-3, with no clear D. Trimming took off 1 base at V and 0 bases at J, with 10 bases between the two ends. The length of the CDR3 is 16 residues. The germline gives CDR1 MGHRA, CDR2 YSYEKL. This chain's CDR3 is CASSQVGEDSGNTIYF. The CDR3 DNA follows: TGCGCCAGCAGCCAAGTAGGTGAAGACTCTGGAAACACCATATATTTT.

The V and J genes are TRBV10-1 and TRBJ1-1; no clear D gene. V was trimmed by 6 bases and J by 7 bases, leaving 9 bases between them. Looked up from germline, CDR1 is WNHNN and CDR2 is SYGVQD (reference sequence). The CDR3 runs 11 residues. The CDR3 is CASRAAFEAFF. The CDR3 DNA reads TGCGCCAGCAGGGCAGCCTTTGAAGCTTTCTTT.

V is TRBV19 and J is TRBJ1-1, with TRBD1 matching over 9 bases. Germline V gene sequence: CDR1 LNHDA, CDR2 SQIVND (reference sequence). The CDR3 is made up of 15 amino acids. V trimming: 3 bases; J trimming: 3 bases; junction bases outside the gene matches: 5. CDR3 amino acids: CASSMGTGWDTEAFF. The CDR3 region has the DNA TGTGCCAGTAGTATGGGGACAGGGTGGGACACTGAAGCTTTCTTT.

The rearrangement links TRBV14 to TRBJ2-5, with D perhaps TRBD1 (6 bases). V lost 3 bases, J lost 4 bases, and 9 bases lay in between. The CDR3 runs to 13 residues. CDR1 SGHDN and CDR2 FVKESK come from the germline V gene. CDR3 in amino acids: CASSHQGRETQYF. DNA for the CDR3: TGTGCCAGCAGCCATCAGGGGAGAGAGACCCAGTACTTC. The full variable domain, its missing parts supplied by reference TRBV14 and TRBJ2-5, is EAGVTQFPSHSVIEKGQTVTLRCDPISGHDNLYWYRRVMGKEIKFLLHFVKESKQDESGMPNNRFLAERTGGTYSTLKVQPAELEDSGVYFCASSHQGRETQYFGPGTRLLVL.

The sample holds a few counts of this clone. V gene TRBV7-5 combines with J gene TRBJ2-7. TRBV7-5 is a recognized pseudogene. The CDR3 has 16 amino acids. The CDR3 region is CARRCRGVYVPYEQYF. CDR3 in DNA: TGTGCCAGAAGATGTAGGGGGGTATATGTCCCCTACGAGCAGTACTTC.

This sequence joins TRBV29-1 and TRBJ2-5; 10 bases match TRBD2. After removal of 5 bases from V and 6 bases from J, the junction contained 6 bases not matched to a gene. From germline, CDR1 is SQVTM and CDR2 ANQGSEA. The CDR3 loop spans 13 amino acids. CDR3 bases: TGCAGCGTTCGAGCGGGGGGGGTGCAGACCCAGTACTTC. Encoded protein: CSVRAGGVQTQYF.

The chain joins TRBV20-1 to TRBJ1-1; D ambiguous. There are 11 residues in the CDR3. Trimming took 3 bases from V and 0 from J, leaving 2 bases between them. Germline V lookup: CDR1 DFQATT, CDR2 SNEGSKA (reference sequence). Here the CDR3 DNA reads TGCAGTGCTAGCCTGAACACTGAAGCTTTCTTT. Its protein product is CSASLNTEAFF.

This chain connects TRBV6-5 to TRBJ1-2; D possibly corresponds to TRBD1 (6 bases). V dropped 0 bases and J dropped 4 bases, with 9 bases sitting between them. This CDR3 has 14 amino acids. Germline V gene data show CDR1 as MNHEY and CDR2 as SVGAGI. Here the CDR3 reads CASSYSTGLYGYTF. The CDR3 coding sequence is TGTGCCAGCAGTTACTCGACAGGCCTCTATGGCTACACCTTC.